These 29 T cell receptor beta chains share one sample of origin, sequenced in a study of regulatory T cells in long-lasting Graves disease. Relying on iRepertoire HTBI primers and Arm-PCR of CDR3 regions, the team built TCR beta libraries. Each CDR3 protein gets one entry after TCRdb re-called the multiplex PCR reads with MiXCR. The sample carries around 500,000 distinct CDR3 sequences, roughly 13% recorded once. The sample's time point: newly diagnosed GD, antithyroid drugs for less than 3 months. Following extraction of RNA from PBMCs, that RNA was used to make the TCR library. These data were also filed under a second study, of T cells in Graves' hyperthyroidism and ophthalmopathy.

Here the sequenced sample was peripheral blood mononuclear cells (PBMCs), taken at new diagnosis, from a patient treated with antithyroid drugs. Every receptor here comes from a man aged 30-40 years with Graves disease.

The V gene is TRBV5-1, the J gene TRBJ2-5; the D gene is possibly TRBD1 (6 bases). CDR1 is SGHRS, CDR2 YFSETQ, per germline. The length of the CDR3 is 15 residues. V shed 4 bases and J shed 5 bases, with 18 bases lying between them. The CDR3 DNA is TGCGCCAGCAGCGGGGGCGGTCTGCCTATCGAGACCCAGTACTTC. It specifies CASSGGGLPIETQYF.

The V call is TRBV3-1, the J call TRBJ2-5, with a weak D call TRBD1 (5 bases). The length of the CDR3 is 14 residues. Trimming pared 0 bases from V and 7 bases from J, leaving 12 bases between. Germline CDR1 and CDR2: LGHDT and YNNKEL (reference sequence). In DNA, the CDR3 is TGTGCCAGCAGCCAAGAGTGGGGCGGAGCGACCCAGTACTTC. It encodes CASSQEWGGATQYF.

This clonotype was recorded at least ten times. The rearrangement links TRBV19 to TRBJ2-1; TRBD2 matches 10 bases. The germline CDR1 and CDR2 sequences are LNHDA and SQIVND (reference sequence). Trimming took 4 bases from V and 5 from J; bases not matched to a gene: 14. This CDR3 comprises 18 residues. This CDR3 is CASSTTLDTSGIHNEQFF. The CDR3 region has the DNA TGTGCCAGTAGTACCACCCTCGATACTAGCGGGATACACAATGAGCAGTTCTTC. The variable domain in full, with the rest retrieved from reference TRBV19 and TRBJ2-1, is DGGITQSPKYLFRKEGQNVTLSCEQNLNHDAMYWYRQDPGQGLRLIYYSQIVNDFQKGDIAEGYSVSREKKESFPLTVTSAQKNPTAFYLCASSTTLDTSGIHNEQFFGPGTRLTVL.

The CDR3 region is CSVGDRAYEQYF. CDR3 nucleotides: TGCAGCGTAGGGGACAGAGCCTACGAGCAGTACTTC. The chain carries TRBV29-1 and TRBJ2-7; 7 bases align to TRBD1. The V and J ends lost 6 bases and 2 bases, in that order; junction bases with no gene match: 4. The germline V gene encodes CDR1 SQVTM and CDR2 ANQGSEA. The CDR3 runs to 12 residues.

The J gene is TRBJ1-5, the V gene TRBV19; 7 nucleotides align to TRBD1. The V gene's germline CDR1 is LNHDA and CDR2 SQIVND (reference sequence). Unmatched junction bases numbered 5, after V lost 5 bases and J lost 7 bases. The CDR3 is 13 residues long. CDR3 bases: TGTGCCAGTAGTCCCCAACAGGGGCAGCCCCAGCATTTT. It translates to CASSPQQGQPQHF. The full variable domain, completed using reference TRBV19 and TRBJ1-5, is DGGITQSPKYLFRKEGQNVTLSCEQNLNHDAMYWYRQDPGQGLRLIYYSQIVNDFQKGDIAEGYSVSREKKESFPLTVTSAQKNPTAFYLCASSPQQGQPQHFGDGTRLSIL.

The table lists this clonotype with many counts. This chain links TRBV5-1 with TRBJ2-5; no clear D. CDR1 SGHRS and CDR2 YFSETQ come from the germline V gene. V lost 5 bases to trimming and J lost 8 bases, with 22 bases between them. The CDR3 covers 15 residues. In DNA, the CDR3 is TGCGCCAGCAGGCAGGTTCCCGAAGACCCTAGTACCCAGTACTTC. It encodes CASRQVPEDPSTQYF.

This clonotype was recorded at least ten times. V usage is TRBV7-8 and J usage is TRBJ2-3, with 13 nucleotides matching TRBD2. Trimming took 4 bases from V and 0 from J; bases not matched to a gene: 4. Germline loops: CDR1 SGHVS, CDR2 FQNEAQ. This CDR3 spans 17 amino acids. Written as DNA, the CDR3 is TGTGCCAGCAGCTCGGGACTAGCGGGGACTAGCACAGATACGCAGTATTTT. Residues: CASSSGLAGTSTDTQYF.

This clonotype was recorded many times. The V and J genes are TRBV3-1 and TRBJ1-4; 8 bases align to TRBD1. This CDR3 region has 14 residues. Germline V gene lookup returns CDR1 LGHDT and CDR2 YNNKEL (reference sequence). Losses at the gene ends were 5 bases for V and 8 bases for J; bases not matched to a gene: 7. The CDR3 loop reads CASSYDRGEEKLFF. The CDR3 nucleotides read TGTGCCAGCAGCTACGACAGGGGAGAGGAAAAACTGTTTTTT.

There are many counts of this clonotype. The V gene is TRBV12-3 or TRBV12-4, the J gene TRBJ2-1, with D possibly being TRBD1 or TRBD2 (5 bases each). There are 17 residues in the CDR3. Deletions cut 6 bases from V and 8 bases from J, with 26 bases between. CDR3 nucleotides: TGTGCCAGCAGCCCCTCGGGACGGGATATCACTAACGATGAGCAGTTCTTC. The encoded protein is CASSPSGRDITNDEQFF.

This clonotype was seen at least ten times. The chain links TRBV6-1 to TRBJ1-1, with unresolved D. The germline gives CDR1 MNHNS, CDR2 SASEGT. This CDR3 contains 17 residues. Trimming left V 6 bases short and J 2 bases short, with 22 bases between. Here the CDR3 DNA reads TGTGCCAGCAGGAAGGGCCCAGATGGTTGGATAAACACTGAAGCTTTCTTT. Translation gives CASRKGPDGWINTEAFF.

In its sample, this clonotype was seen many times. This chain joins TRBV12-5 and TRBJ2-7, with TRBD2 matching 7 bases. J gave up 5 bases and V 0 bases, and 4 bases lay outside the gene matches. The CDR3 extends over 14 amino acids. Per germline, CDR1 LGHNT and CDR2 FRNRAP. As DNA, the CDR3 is TGTGCTAGTGGTTTGGTAAGCGGGGCCGACGAGCAGTACTTC. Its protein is CASGLVSGADEQYF.

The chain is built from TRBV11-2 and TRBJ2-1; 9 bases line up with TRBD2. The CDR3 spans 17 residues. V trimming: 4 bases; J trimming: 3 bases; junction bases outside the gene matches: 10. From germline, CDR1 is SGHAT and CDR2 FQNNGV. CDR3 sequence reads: CASSSGLAPTGYNEQFF. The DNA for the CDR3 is TGTGCCAGCAGCTCCGGACTAGCGCCCACGGGCTACAATGAGCAGTTCTTC.

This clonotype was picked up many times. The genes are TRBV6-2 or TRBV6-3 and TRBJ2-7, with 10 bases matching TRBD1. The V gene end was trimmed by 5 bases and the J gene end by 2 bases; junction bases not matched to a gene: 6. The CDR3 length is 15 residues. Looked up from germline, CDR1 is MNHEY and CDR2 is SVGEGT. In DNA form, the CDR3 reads TGTGCCAGCAGTGAGGGACAGGGGAAGGCCTACGAGCAGTACTTC. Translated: CASSEGQGKAYEQYF.

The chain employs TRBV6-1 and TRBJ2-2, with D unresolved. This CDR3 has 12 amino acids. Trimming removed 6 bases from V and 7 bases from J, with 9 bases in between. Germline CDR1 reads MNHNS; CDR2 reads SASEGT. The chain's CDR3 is CASRIAVGELFF. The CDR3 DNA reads TGTGCCAGCAGAATAGCTGTCGGGGAGCTGTTTTTT.

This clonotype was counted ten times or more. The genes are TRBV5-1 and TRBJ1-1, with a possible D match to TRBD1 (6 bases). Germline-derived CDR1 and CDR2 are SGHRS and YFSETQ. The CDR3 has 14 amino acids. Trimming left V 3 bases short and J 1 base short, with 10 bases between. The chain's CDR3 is CASSSRQANTEAFF. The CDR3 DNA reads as TGCGCCAGCAGCTCTAGACAGGCGAACACTGAAGCTTTCTTT.

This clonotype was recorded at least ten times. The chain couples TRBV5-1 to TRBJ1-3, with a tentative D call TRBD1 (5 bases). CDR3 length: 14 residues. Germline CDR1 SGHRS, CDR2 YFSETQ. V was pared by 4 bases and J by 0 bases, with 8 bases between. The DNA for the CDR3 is TGCGCCAGCAGCGCAGGGCCCTCTGGAAACACCATATATTTT. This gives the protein CASSAGPSGNTIYF. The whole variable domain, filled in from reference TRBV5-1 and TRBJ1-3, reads KAGVTQTPRYLIKTRGQQVTLSCSPISGHRSVSWYQQTPGQGLQFLFEYFSETQRNKGNFPGRFSGRQFSNSRSEMNVSTLELGDSALYLCASSAGPSGNTIYFGEGSWLTVV.

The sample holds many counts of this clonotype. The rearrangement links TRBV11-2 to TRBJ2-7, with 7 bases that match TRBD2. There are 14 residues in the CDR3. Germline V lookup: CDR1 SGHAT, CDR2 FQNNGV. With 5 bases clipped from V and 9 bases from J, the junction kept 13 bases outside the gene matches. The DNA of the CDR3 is TGTGCCAGCAGCCCAGAATCGGGCGGGAGCCTGCAGTACTTC. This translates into CASSPESGGSLQYF.

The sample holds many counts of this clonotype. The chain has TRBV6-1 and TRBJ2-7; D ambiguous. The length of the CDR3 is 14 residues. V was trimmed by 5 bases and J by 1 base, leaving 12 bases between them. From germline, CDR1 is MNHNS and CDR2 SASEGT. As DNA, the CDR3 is TGTGCCAGCAGTCTCCGGTCAGGATCCTACGAGCAGTACTTC. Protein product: CASSLRSGSYEQYF.

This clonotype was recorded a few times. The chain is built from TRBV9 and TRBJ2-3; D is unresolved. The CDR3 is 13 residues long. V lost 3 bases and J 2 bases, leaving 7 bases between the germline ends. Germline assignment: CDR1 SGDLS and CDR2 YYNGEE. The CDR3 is CASSEGLTDTQYF. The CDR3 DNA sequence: TGTGCCAGCAGCGAGGGTCTCACAGATACGCAGTATTTT.

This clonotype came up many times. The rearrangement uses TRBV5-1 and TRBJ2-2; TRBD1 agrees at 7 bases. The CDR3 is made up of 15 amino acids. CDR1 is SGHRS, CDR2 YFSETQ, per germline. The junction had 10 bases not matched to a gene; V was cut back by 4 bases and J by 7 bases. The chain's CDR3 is CASSVDRARLGELFF. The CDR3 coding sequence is TGCGCCAGCAGCGTTGACAGGGCTAGGCTCGGGGAGCTGTTTTTT. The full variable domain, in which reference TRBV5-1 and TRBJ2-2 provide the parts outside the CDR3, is KAGVTQTPRYLIKTRGQQVTLSCSPISGHRSVSWYQQTPGQGLQFLFEYFSETQRNKGNFPGRFSGRQFSNSRSEMNVSTLELGDSALYLCASSVDRARLGELFFGEGSRLTVL.

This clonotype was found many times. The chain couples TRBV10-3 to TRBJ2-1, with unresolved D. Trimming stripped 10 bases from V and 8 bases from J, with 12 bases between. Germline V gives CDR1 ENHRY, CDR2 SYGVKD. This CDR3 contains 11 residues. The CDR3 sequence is CATSETHEQFF. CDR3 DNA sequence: TGTGCCACCTCAGAAACCCATGAGCAGTTCTTC.

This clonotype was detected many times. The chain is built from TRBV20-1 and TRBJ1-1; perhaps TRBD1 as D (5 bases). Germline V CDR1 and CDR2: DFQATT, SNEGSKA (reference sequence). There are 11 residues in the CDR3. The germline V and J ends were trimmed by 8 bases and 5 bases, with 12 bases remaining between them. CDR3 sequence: CSHGGGTEAFF. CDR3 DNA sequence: TGCAGTCACGGGGGGGGAACTGAAGCTTTCTTT.

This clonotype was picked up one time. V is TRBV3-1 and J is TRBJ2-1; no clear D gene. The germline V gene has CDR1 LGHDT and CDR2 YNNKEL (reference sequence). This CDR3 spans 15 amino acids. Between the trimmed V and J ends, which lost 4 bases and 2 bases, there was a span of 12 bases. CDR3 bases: TGTGCCAGCAGCCCTTCCCTAGGGACCTACAATGAGCAGTTCTTC. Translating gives CASSPSLGTYNEQFF.

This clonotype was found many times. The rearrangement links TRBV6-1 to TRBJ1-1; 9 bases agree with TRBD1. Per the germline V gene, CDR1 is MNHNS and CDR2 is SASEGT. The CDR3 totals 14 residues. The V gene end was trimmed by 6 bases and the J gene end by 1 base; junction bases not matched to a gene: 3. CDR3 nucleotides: TGTGCCAGCAGACAGGGGGCGACGAACACTGAAGCTTTCTTT. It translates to CASRQGATNTEAFF.

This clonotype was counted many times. CDR3 coding DNA: TGTGCCAGCACCGGGACAGGGGCTGGCTACACCTTC. Translation gives CASTGTGAGYTF. V gene TRBV6-1 combines with J gene TRBJ1-2; 10 bases match TRBD1. CDR1 and CDR2 (germline): MNHNS, SASEGT. V was pared by 7 bases and J by 7 bases, with 3 bases of the junction left unmatched. The length of the CDR3 is 12 residues.

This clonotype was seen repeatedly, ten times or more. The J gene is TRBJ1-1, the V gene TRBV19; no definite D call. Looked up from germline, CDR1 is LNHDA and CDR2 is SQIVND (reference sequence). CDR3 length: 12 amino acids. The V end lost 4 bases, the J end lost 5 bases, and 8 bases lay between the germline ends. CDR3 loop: CASSKLQTEAFF. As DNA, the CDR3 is TGTGCCAGTAGTAAGCTCCAAACTGAAGCTTTCTTT.

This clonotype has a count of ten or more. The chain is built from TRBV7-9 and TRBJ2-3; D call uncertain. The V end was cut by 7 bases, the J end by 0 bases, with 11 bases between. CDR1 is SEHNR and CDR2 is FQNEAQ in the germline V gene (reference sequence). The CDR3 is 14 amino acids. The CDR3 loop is CASTTTNSTDTQYF. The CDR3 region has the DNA TGTGCCAGCACAACGACAAATAGCACAGATACGCAGTATTTT.

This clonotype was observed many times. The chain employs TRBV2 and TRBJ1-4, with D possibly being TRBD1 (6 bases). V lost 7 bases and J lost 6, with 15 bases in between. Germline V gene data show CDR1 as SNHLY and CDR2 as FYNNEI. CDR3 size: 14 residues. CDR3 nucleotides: TGTGCCAGCACCACCGGGACACACGATGAAAAACTGTTTTTT. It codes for CASTTGTHDEKLFF.

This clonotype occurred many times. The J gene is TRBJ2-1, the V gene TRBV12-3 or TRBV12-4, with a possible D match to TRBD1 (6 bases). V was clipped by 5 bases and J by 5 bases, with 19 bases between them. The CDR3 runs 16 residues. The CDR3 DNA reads TGTGCCAGCAGTAACGGGGACACCCGGTTGAACAATGAGCAGTTCTTC. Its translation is CASSNGDTRLNNEQFF.